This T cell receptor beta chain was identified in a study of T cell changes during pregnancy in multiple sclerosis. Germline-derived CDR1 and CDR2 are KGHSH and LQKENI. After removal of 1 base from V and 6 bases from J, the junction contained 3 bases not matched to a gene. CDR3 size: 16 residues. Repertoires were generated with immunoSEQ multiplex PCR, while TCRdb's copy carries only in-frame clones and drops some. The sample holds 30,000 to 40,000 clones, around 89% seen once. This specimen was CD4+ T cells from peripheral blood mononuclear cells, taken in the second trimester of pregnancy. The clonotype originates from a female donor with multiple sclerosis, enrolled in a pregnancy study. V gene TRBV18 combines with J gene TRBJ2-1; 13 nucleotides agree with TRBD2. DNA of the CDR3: TGTGCCAGCTCACCACGAGGGACTAGCGGGATCAATGAGCAGTTCTTC. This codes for CASSPRGTSGINEQFF.